This TCR beta chain was obtained from a study of identifying expanded T cells in peripheral blood. Details on this clone: Its antigen is still unknown.

During the collection period, no donor immune events like infections were recorded. The study, taken as a whole, reports: Approximately two-week clone count variance significantly increased as total template count grew. Technical replicates showed around 1.3 changed clones; roughly two weeks roughly 15; four weeks 19.

Here immunoSEQ multiplex PCR was the method, and the copy in TCRdb shows in-frame clones only, minus some. The data show 100,000 to 150,000 clones, with about 86% seen just once and approximately 8% held by the top ten. This TCR came from a person aged 18 to 75 in good health. What was sequenced was blood.

CDR3 sequence reads: CASSRVAGTPDTQYF. The CDR3 DNA reads TGTGCCAGCAGCCGGGTAGCAGGGACCCCAGATACGCAGTATTTT. This chain joins TRBV6-1 and TRBJ2-3; D is possibly TRBD1 or TRBD2 (5 bases each). CDR3 length: 15 amino acids. Per the germline V gene, CDR1 is MNHNS and CDR2 is SASEGT. V shed 6 bases and J shed 4 bases, with 17 bases lying between them.